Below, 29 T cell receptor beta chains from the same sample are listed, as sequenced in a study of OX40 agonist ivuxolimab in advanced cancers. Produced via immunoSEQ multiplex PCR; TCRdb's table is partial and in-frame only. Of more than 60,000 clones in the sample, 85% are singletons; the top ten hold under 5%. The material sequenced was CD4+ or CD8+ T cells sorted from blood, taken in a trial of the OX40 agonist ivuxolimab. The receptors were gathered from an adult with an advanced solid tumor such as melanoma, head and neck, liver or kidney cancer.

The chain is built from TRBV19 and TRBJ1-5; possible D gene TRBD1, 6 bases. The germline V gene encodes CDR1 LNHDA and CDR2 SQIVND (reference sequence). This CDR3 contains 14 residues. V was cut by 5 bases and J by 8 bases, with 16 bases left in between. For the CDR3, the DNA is TGTGCCAGTAGTTCCCGGGACATCCGCGAGCCCCAGCATTTT. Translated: CASSSRDIREPQHF.

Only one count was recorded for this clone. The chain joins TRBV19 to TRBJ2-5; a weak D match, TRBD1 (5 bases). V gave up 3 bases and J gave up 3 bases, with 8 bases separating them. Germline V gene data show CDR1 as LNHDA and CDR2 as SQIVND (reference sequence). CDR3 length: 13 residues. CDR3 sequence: CASSIGREETQYF. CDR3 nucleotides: TGTGCCAGTAGTATTGGCAGGGAAGAGACCCAGTACTTC.

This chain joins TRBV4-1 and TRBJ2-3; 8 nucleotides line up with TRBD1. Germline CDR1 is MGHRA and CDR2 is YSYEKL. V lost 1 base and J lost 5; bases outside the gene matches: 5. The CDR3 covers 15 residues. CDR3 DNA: TGCGCCAGCAGCCAAGCAGGACAGGGAATAGATACGCAGTATTTT. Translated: CASSQAGQGIDTQYF.

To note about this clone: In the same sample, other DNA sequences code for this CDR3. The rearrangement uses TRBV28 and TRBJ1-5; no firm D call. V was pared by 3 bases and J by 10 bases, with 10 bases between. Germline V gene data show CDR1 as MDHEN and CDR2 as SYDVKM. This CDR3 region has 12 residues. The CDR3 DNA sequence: TGTGCCAGCAGTTTGATCCGTCAACCCCAGCATTTT. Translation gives CASSLIRQPQHF.

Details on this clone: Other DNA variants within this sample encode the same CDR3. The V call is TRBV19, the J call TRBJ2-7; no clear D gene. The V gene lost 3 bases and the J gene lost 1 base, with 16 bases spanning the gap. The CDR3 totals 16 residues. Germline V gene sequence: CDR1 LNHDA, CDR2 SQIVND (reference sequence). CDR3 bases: TGTGCCAGTAGTATGAGTACGGCCGCTCCATCCTACGAGCAGTACTTC. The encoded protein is CASSMSTAAPSYEQYF.

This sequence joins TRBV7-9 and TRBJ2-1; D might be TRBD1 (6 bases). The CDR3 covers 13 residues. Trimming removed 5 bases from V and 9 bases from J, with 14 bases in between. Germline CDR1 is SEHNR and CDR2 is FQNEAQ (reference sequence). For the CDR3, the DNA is TGTGCCAGCAGCACACAGGGAAGCGGTGAGCAGTTCTTC. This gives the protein CASSTQGSGEQFF.

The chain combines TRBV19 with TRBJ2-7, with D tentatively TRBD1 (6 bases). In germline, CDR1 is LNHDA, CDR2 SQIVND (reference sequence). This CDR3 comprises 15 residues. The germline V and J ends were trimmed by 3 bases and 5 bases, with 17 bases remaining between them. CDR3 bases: TGTGCCAGTAGTATGGGAGACGGGGACAACAACGAGCAGTACTTC. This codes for CASSMGDGDNNEQYF.

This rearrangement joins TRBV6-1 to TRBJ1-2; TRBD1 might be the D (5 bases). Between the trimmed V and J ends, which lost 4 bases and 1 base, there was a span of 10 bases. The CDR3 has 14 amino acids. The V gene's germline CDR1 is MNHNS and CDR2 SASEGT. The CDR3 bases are TGTGCCAGCAGTGTATCTCAGGGTAACTATGGCTACACCTTC. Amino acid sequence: CASSVSQGNYGYTF.

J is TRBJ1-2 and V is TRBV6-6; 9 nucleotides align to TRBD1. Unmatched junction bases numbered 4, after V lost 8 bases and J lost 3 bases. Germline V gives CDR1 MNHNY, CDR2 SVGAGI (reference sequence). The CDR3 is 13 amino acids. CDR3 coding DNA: TGTGCCAGCGGACAGGGGAGAGACTATGGCTACACCTTC. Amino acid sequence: CASGQGRDYGYTF.

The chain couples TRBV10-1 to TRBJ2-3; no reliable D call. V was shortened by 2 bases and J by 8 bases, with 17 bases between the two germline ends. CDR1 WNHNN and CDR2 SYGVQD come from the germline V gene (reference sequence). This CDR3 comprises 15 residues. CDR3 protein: CASSEPGRAESTQYF. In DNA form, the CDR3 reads TGCGCCAGCAGTGAGCCGGGCCGGGCGGAAAGTACGCAGTATTTT.

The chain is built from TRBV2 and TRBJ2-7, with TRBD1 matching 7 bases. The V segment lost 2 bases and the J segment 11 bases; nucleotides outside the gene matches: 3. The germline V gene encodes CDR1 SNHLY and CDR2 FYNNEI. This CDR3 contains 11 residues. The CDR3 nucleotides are TGTGCCAGCAGTGAAATGCAGGGGGAGTACTTC. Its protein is CASSEMQGEYF.

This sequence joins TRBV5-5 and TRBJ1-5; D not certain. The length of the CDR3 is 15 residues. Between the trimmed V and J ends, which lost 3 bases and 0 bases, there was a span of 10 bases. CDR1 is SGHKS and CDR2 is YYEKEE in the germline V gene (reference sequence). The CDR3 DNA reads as TGTGCCAGCAGCTCGGACCTCCGTAGCAATCAGCCCCAGCATTTT. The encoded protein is CASSSDLRSNQPQHF.

The CDR3 coding sequence is TGCGCCAGCAGCAGGGGCGGGGACGGGGGAGAGCAGTACTTC. Amino acid sequence: CASSRGGDGGEQYF. V is TRBV5-1 and J is TRBJ2-7; a weak D match, TRBD2 (6 bases). Germline-derived CDR1 and CDR2 are SGHRS and YFSETQ. Trimming pared 4 bases from V and 7 bases from J, leaving 18 bases between. CDR3 size: 14 residues.

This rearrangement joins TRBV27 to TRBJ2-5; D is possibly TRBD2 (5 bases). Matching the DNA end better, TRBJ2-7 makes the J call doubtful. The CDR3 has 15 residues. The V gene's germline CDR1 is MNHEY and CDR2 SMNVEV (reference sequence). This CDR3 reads CASRNPRLPSYEQYF. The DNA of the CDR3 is TGTGCCAGCAGAAACCCGAGACTACCTTCCTACGAGCAGTACTTC.

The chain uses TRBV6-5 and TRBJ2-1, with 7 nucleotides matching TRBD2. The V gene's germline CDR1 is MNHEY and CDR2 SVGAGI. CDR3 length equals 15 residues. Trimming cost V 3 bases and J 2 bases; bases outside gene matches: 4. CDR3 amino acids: CASSYLAGAYNEQFF. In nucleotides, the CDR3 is TGTGCCAGCAGTTATTTGGCGGGAGCCTACAATGAGCAGTTCTTC.

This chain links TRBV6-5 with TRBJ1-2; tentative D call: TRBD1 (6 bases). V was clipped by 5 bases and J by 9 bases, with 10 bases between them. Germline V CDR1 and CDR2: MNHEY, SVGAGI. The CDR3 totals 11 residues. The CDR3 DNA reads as TGTGCCAGCAGTCAGGACAGCAGCTACACCTTC. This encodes CASSQDSSYTF.

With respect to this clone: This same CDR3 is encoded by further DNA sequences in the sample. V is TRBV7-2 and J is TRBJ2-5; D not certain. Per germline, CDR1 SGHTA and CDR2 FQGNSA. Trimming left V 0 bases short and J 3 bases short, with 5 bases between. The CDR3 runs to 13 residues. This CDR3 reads CASSLAREETQYF. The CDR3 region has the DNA TGTGCCAGCAGCTTAGCGCGTGAAGAGACCCAGTACTTC.

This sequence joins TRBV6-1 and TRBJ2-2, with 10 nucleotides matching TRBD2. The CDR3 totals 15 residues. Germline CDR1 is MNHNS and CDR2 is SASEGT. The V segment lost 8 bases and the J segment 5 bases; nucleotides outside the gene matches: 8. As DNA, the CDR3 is TGTGCCAGCCGGCTAGCGGGAGCGGTTACCGGGGAGCTGTTTTTT. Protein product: CASRLAGAVTGELFF.

The CDR3, as DNA: TGCGCCAGCAGCAGGTCGGGGACAACTAATGAAAAACTGTTTTTT. Translated, it gives CASSRSGTTNEKLFF. The V gene is TRBV5-1, the J gene TRBJ1-4; no definite D call. Per germline, CDR1 SGHRS and CDR2 YFSETQ. V was clipped by 4 bases and J by 0 bases, with 10 bases between them. This CDR3 contains 15 residues.

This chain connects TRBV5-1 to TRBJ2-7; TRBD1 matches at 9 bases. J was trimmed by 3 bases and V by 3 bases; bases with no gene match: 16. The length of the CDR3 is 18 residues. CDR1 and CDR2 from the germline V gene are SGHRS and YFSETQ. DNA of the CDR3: TGCGCCAGCAGCTCAACAGGGGGCACGCCGCTCGGTAACTACGAGCAGTACTTC. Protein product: CASSSTGGTPLGNYEQYF.

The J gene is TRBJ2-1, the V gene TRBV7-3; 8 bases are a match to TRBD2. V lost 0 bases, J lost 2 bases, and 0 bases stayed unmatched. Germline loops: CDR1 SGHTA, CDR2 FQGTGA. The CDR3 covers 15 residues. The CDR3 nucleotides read TGTGCCAGCAGCTTAACGGGACTAGCCTACAATGAGCAGTTCTTC. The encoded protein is CASSLTGLAYNEQFF. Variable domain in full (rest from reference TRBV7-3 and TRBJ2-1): GAGVSQTPSNKVTEKGKYVELRCDPISGHTALYWYRQSLGQGPEFLIYFQGTGAADDSGLPNDRFFAVRPEGSVSTLKIQRTERGDSAVYLCASSLTGLAYNEQFFGPGTRLTVL.

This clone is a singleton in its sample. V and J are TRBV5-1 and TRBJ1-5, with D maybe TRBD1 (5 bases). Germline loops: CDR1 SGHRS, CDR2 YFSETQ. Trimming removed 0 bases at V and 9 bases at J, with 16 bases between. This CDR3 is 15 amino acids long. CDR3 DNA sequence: TGCGCCAGCAGCTTGGACTTAGGGGCCGGGCGGCCCCAGCATTTT. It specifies CASSLDLGAGRPQHF.

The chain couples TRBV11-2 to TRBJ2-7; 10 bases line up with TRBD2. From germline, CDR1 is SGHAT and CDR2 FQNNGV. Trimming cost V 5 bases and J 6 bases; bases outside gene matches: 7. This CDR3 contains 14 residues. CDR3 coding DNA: TGTGCCAGCAGCCTGAGCGGGAGGGCCGGCGAGCAGTACTTC. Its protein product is CASSLSGRAGEQYF.

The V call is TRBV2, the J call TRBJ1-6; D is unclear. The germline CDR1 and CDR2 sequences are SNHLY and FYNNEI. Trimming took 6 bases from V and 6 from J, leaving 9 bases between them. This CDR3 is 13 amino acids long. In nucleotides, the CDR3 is TGTGCCAGCAGAGGGAGTGGTAATTCACCCCTCCACTTT. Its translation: CASRGSGNSPLHF.

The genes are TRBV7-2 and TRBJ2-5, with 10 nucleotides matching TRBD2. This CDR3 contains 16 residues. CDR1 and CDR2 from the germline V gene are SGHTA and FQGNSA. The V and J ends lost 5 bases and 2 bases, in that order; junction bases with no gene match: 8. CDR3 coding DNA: TGTGCCAGCAGCCCAGGACTAGCGGTACCACAAGAGACCCAGTACTTC. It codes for CASSPGLAVPQETQYF. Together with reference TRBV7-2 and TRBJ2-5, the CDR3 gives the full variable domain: GAGVSQSPSNKVTEKGKDVELRCDPISGHTALYWYRQSLGQGLEFLIYFQGNSAPDKSGLPSDRFSAERTGGSVSTLTIQRTQQEDSAVYLCASSPGLAVPQETQYFGPGTRLLVL.

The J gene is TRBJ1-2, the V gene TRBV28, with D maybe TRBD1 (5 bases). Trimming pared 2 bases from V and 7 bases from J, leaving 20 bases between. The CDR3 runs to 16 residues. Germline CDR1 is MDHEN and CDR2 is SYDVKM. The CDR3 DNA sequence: TGTGCCAGCAGTTTAGGCTGGGCGAGGGGTAAGGGTGGCTACACCTTC. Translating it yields CASSLGWARGKGGYTF.

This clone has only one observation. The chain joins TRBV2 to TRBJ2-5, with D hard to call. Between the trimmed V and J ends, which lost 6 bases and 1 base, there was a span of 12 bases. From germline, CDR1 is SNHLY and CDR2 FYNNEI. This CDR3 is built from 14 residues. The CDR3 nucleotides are TGTGCCAGCAGAAGGGTCTCCTCCCAAGAGACCCAGTACTTC. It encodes CASRRVSSQETQYF.

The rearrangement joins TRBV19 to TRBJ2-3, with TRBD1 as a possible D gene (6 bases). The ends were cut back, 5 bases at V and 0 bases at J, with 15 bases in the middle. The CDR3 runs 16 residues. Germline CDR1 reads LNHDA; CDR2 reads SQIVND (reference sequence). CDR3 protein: CASSAHRVSSTDTQYF. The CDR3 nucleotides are TGTGCCAGTAGTGCCCACAGGGTTTCTAGCACAGATACGCAGTATTTT.

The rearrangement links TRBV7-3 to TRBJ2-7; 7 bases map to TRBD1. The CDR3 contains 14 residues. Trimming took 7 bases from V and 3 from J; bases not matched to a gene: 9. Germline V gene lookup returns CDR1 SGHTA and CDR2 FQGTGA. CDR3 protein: CASTPRDSYYEQYF. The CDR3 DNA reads TGTGCCAGCACCCCACGGGACAGCTACTACGAGCAGTACTTC. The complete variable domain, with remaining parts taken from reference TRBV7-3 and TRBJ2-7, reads GAGVSQTPSNKVTEKGKYVELRCDPISGHTALYWYRQSLGQGPEFLIYFQGTGAADDSGLPNDRFFAVRPEGSVSTLKIQRTERGDSAVYLCASTPRDSYYEQYFGPGTRLTVT.